Listed below are T cell receptor beta chains from one sample, sequenced in a study of vaccination and CD4 T cells after COVID-19. From the PCR reads, TCRdb called clonotypes with MiXCR, one entry per CDR3 protein. The sample yields about 18,000 distinct CDR3 sequences, around 30% seen once. Their antigens are not known. Source material: cultured CD4+ T cells from blood. Receptors originate from a human donor with COVID-19. The CDR3 runs from the conserved cysteine through the conserved F or W. Each record gives: V gene, clone size, D gene, J gene, CDR3 protein, CDR3 DNA. D genes are given only for firm matches. Only some rows state a clone size, as once, few, many or a class for expanded clones.

TRBV7-3	few	TRBD2	TRBJ2-5	CASSQGLAGGQETQYF	TGTGCCAGCAGCCAGGGACTAGCGGGGGGGCAGGAGACCCAGTACTTC
TRBV7-3	.	TRBD1	TRBJ1-1	CASSFLPGQGKNTEAFF	TGTGCCAGCAGCTTCTTACCGGGACAGGGAAAGAACACTGAAGCTTTCTTT
TRBV6-4	.	.	TRBJ2-7	CASSVELGTPYEQYF	TGTGCCAGCAGTGTTGAGCTCGGGACCCCTTACGAGCAGTACTTC
TRBV11-3	few	TRBD1	TRBJ1-2	CASSHGQAGYGYTF	TGTGCCAGCAGCCACGGACAGGCGGGGTATGGCTACACCTTC
TRBV6-1	.	TRBD1	TRBJ1-5	CASSTNGQGGSRQPQHF	TGTGCCAGCAGTACCAATGGACAGGGAGGATCACGTCAGCCCCAGCATTTT
TRBV4-2	.	TRBD2	TRBJ2-5	CASSQDAGGPWETQYF	TGTGCCAGCAGCCAAGATGCGGGGGGGCCATGGGAGACCCAGTACTTC
TRBV6-1	.	TRBD1	TRBJ1-4	CASSPGTGLNEKLFF	TGTGCCAGCAGTCCCGGGACAGGGCTTAATGAAAAACTGTTTTTT
TRBV19	.	TRBD1	TRBJ2-7	CASSIGQGKSYEQYF	TGTGCCAGTAGTATAGGACAGGGAAAGTCCTACGAGCAGTACTTC
TRBV19	few	.	TRBJ2-2	CASSTDSLTGELFF	TGTGCCAGTAGTACAGACAGCCTTACCGGGGAGCTGTTTTTT
TRBV6-1	few	.	TRBJ1-1	CASRQTANTEAFF	TGTGCCAGCAGACAAACAGCGAACACTGAAGCTTTCTTT
TRBV7-8	.	.	TRBJ1-5	CASSLGAGTSNQPQHF	TGTGCCAGCAGCTTAGGGGCAGGGACTAGCAATCAGCCCCAGCATTTT
TRBV6-5	.	.	TRBJ1-5	CASSYSNAGNQPQHF	TGTGCCAGCAGTTACTCGAATGCGGGGAATCAGCCCCAGCATTTT
TRBV19	.	.	TRBJ2-1	CASGRDRGSSYNEQFF	TGTGCCAGTGGGAGAGATCGGGGGAGCTCCTACAATGAGCAGTTCTTC
TRBV5-4	few	TRBD1	TRBJ1-2	CASSGRQGANYGYTF	TGTGCCAGCAGCGGAAGACAGGGCGCTAACTATGGCTACACCTTC
TRBV6-5	.	TRBD1	TRBJ2-7	CASSYHGQGSYEQYF	TGTGCCAGCAGTTACCATGGACAGGGCTCCTACGAGCAGTACTTC
TRBV5-1	few	TRBD1	TRBJ1-6	CASSSQRTGGNSPLHF	TGCGCCAGCAGCTCCCAGAGGACAGGGGGTAATTCACCCCTCCACTTT
TRBV2	.	TRBD1	TRBJ2-5	CASSEGQGAVWETQYF	TGTGCCAGCAGTGAAGGACAGGGGGCGGTCTGGGAGACCCAGTACTTC
TRBV20-1	few	.	TRBJ1-3	CSARGGGTPNASGNTIYF	TGCAGTGCTAGAGGCGGGGGGACTCCAAATGCCTCTGGAAACACCATATATTTT
TRBV20-1	.	TRBD1	TRBJ1-2	CSATQGSANYGYTF	TGCAGTGCTACACAGGGGTCGGCTAACTATGGCTACACCTTC
TRBV19	.	TRBD2	TRBJ2-1	CASSIYLAGYNEQFF	TGTGCCAGTAGTATTTACCTAGCGGGGTACAATGAGCAGTTCTTC
TRBV6-1	.	.	TRBJ1-1	CASSVRNTEAFF	TGTGCCAGCAGTGTCAGGAACACTGAAGCTTTCTTT
TRBV24-1	.	TRBD2	TRBJ2-3	CATSKSPATLAGGTNTQYF	TGTGCCACCAGTAAATCACCGGCAACCCTAGCGGGGGGAACTAATACGCAGTATTTT
TRBV2	.	.	TRBJ2-5	CASSGNRAKETQYF	TGTGCCAGCAGTGGAAACAGGGCAAAAGAGACCCAGTACTTC
TRBV18	.	.	TRBJ1-3	CASSPAGAENTIYF	TGTGCCAGCTCTCCGGCGGGGGCTGAAAACACCATATATTTT
TRBV6-1	.	.	TRBJ1-2	CASSEAVTFNYGYTF	TGTGCCAGCAGTGAAGCGGTAACATTTAACTATGGCTACACCTTC
TRBV6-5	few	.	TRBJ1-2	CASSYSGDHGYTF	TGTGCCAGCAGTTACTCAGGGGACCATGGCTACACCTTC
TRBV2	.	.	TRBJ1-6	CASRDTRASPLHF	TGTGCCAGCAGGGACACCAGGGCCTCACCCCTCCACTTT
TRBV7-4	few	.	TRBJ1-5	CASSLARQLNQPQHF	TGTGCCAGCAGCTTAGCGAGGCAGCTAAATCAGCCCCAGCATTTT
TRBV20-1	.	TRBD2	TRBJ2-1	CSAILAGVRSYNEQFF	TGCAGTGCTATACTAGCGGGGGTTCGCTCCTACAATGAGCAGTTCTTC
TRBV7-2	medium-sized	.	TRBJ1-1	CASSLDRRGNTEAFF	TGTGCCAGCAGCTTAGATCGGAGGGGGAACACTGAAGCTTTCTTT
TRBV5-4	.	.	TRBJ2-5	CASRRTVFQETQYF	TGTGCCAGCAGGCGGACAGTTTTCCAAGAGACCCAGTACTTC
TRBV7-2	.	TRBD1	TRBJ1-2	CASSLGGTGLYGYTF	TGTGCCAGCAGCTTAGGAGGGACAGGGCTCTATGGCTACACCTTC
TRBV7-9	.	TRBD1	TRBJ2-3	CASSLEPGQGPDTQYF	TGTGCCAGCAGCTTAGAACCGGGACAGGGTCCAGATACGCAGTATTTT
TRBV7-2	medium-sized	.	TRBJ2-5	CASSLGGGVETQYF	TGTGCCAGCAGCTTAGGAGGGGGGGTGGAGACCCAGTACTTC
TRBV20-1	.	TRBD2	TRBJ2-3	CSAIAGVTDTQYF	TGCAGTGCAATAGCGGGGGTCACAGATACGCAGTATTTT
TRBV24-1	.	TRBD2	TRBJ2-5	CATSDPTSGGPETQYF	TGTGCCACCAGTGATCCCACTAGCGGGGGCCCGGAGACCCAGTACTTC
TRBV7-3	few	.	TRBJ1-6	CASSLTRNSPLHF	TGTGCCAGCAGTCTGACCCGGAATTCACCCCTCCACTTT